This passage covers 18 T cell receptor gamma chains from one sample sequenced in a study of gamma-delta T cells after stem cell transplantation. TCRdb ran CATT on the RT-PCR reads. This table holds approximately 1,200 gamma-chain clones, roughly 3% found once. Sequenced material: gamma-delta T cells. The receptors were gathered from a human donor. It is not recorded whose cells these are; they may come from a transplant donor.

CDR3 amino acids: CATWDGLGYKKLF. CDR3 nucleotides: TGTGCCACCTGGGATGGTTTGGGATATAAGAAACTCTTT. The V call is TRGV4, the J call TRGJ1 or TRGJ2. The V and J ends lost 1 base and 7 bases, in that order; junction bases with no gene match: 7. CDR3 length: 13 amino acids. Per germline, CDR1 EGSTGY and CDR2 YDSYTSSV.

Of note for this clone: Being one base from a much bigger clone, this may be a read error. The rearrangement uses TRGV9 and TRGJP. CDR3 length: 16 amino acids. V lost 2 bases, J lost 7 bases, and 5 bases stayed unmatched. Germline assignment: CDR1 GITISATS and CDR2 ISYDGTV (reference sequence). CDR3 sequence: CALWEGGELGKKIKVF. CDR3 nucleotide sequence: TGTGCCTTGTGGGAGGGGGGGGAGTTGGGCAAAAAAATCAAGGTATTT.

This clone ranks as large. The chain recombines TRGV9 with TRGJP. Germline CDR1 and CDR2: GITISATS and ISYDGTV (reference sequence). The length of the CDR3 is 17 residues. V dropped 0 bases and J dropped 7; count of bases not matched to a gene: 6. The CDR3 sequence: CALWEVIGELGKKIKVF. In DNA, the CDR3 is TGTGCCTTGTGGGAGGTGATCGGTGAGTTGGGCAAAAAAATCAAGGTATTT.

In its sample, this clone is medium-sized. The genes are TRGV9 and TRGJ1 or TRGJ2. The trim removed 3 bases at V and 5 bases at J, leaving 4 bases unmatched. The CDR3 contains 12 residues. CDR1 and CDR2 (germline): GITISATS, ISYDGTV (reference sequence). The CDR3 is CALWEPDYKKLF. The CDR3 DNA follows: TGTGCCTTGTGGGAGCCGGATTATAAGAAACTCTTT.

This clone is judged large. The sample contains more than one DNA sequence encoding this CDR3. In DNA form, the CDR3 reads TGTGCCTTGTGGGAGGAAGAGTTGGGCAAAAAAATCAAGGTATTT. It yields the protein CALWEEELGKKIKVF. The rearrangement links TRGV9 to TRGJP. The germline gives CDR1 GITISATS, CDR2 ISYDGTV (reference sequence). The CDR3 runs to 15 residues. Trimming took 2 bases from V and 5 from J; bases not matched to a gene: 0.

Sample share makes this clone large. Different DNA sequences within this sample yield the same CDR3. The V gene is TRGV9, the J gene TRGJ1 or TRGJ2. The CDR3 covers 10 residues. The J segment lost 10 bases and the V segment lost 5 bases, leaving 5 bases of the junction unmatched. Germline-derived CDR1 and CDR2 are GITISATS and ISYDGTV (reference sequence). CDR3 region: CALWAAKKLF. For the CDR3, the DNA is TGTGCCTTGTGGGCTGCGAAGAAACTCTTT.

By share, this clone counts as medium-sized. V is TRGV4 and J is TRGJ1 or TRGJ2. Per the germline V gene, CDR1 is EGSTGY and CDR2 is YDSYTSSV. The J segment lost 7 bases and the V segment lost 0 bases, leaving 6 bases of the junction unmatched. This CDR3 region has 13 residues. CDR3 in amino acids: CATWDGPWYKKLF. The CDR3 region has the DNA TGTGCCACCTGGGATGGGCCATGGTATAAGAAACTCTTT.

This clone rates as medium-sized. The J gene is TRGJ1 or TRGJ2, the V gene TRGV2. V gave up 1 base and J gave up 9 bases; unmatched junction bases: 6. CDR3 length: 12 residues. The V gene's germline CDR1 is EGSNGY and CDR2 YDSYNSKV. The CDR3 loop is CATWDGRTKKLF. The CDR3 DNA is TGTGCCACCTGGGACGGCCGGACTAAGAAACTCTTT.

Points on this clone: A far larger clone is a single base away, which makes a read error likely. Other DNA sequences from this sample encode an identical CDR3 as well. The chain links TRGV9 to TRGJP. Germline V lookup: CDR1 GITISATS, CDR2 ISYDGTV (reference sequence). The CDR3 contains 16 residues. The CDR3 spells CALWELEELGKKIKVF. CDR3 coding DNA: TGTGCCTTGTGGGAGTTGGAAGAGTTGGGCAAAAAAATTAAGGTATTT.

Details on this clone: This may arise from a read error, as a much more abundant clone is one base away. Other DNA sequences in this sample translate to the same CDR3. V is TRGV4 and J is TRGJ1 or TRGJ2. The CDR3 is 10 residues long. V was clipped by 6 bases and J by 7 bases; unmatched bases: 3. The germline gives CDR1 EGSTGY, CDR2 YDSYTSSV. For the CDR3, the DNA is TGTGCCACCTGGATCTATAAGAAACTCTTT. The encoded protein is CATWIYKKLF.

This clone was recorded a few times. It differs at one base from a far larger clone, so likely a read error. The chain couples TRGV3 to TRGJ1 or TRGJ2. Germline lookup yields CDR1 VTNTFY and CDR2 YDVSTARD (reference sequence). This CDR3 has 15 amino acids. CDR3 DNA: TGTGCCACCTGGGGCAGGCAGAGGTTATATTATAAGAAACTCTTT. Its protein is CATWGRQRLYYKKLF.

As regards this clone: A read error likely explains this, since a far larger clone differs by one base. Other nucleotide sequences from this sample produce the same CDR3. V is TRGV9 and J is TRGJP. The CDR3 extends over 18 amino acids. Per germline, CDR1 GITISATS and CDR2 ISYDGTV (reference sequence). Losses at the gene ends were 3 bases for V and 7 bases for J; bases not matched to a gene: 12. The CDR3 is CALWETPLQELGKKIKVF. CDR3 in DNA: TGTGCCTTGTGGGAGACTCCTTTGCAGGAGTTGGGCAAAAAAATCAAGGTATTT.

By share of the sample, this clone is large. In the same sample, other DNA sequences code for this CDR3. DNA of the CDR3: TGTGCCACCTGGGACCTTGATTGGATCAAGACGTTT. Translating gives CATWDLDWIKTF. V usage is TRGV8 and J usage is TRGJP2. Trimming cost V 4 bases and J 7 bases; bases outside gene matches: 3. The CDR3 spans 12 residues. Germline CDR1 and CDR2: VENAVY and YDSYNSRV.

This clone is medium-sized. The rearrangement links TRGV9 to TRGJP. The germline V gene has CDR1 GITISATS and CDR2 ISYDGTV (reference sequence). The CDR3 has 16 amino acids. Trimming took 2 bases from V and 5 from J; bases not matched to a gene: 3. Written as DNA, the CDR3 is TGTGCCTTGTGGGAGGGGGAAGAGTTGGGCAAAAAAATCAAGGTATTT. Amino acids: CALWEGEELGKKIKVF.

Comments on this clone: The mismatch at residue 6 between this DNA's translation and the TCRdb protein of a much larger clone likely reflects a read error; the protein shown is translated from the DNA. This chain links TRGV9 with TRGJP. The CDR3 has 16 amino acids. The germline V gene has CDR1 GITISATS and CDR2 ISYDGTV (reference sequence). J lost 7 bases, V lost 3 bases, and 6 bases had no gene match. The CDR3 protein is CALWEPTELGKKIKVF. CDR3 DNA: TGTGCCTTGTGGGAGCCCACCGAGTTGGGCAAAAAAATCAAGGTATTT.

By proportion, this clone is medium-sized (0.01 to 0.1%). This chain connects TRGV9 to TRGJ1 or TRGJ2. Germline V lookup: CDR1 GITISATS, CDR2 ISYDGTV (reference sequence). V shed 0 bases, J shed 1 base, and the junction held 6 bases outside the gene matches. The CDR3 sequence is 15 residues long. The CDR3 sequence is CALWEVRENYYKKLF. The CDR3 DNA is TGTGCCTTGTGGGAGGTGAGGGAAAATTATTATAAGAAACTCTTT.

This clone is judged medium-sized. V and J are TRGV8 and TRGJP2. Trimming cost V 1 base and J 6 bases; bases outside gene matches: 2. This CDR3 is built from 13 residues. Germline-derived CDR1 and CDR2 are VENAVY and YDSYNSRV. CDR3 residues: CATWDSGDWIKTF. In nucleotides, the CDR3 is TGTGCCACCTGGGATAGCGGTGATTGGATCAAGACGTTT.

Worth noting for this clone: The protein TCRdb gives is from a much larger clone and does not agree with this DNA's translation at residue 3, likely a read error; the protein shown here comes from the DNA. V and J are TRGV2 and TRGJ1 or TRGJ2. This CDR3 region has 12 residues. Germline-derived CDR1 and CDR2 are EGSNGY and YDSYNSKV. In DNA form, the CDR3 reads TGTGCCGCCTGGGACGGCCGGACTAAGAAACTCTTT. Translated, it gives CAAWDGRTKKLF.